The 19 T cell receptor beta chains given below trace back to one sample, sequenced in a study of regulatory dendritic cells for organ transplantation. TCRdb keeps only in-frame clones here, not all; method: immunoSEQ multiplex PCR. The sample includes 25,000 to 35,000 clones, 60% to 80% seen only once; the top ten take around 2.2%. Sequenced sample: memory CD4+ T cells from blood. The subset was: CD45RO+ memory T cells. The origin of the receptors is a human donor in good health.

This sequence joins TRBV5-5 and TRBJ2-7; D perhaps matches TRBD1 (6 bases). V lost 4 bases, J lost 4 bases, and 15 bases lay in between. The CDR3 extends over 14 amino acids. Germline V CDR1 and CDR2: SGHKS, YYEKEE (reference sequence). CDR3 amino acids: CASSQITGNYEQYF. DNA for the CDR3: TGTGCCAGCAGCCAGATTACAGGGAATTACGAGCAGTACTTC.

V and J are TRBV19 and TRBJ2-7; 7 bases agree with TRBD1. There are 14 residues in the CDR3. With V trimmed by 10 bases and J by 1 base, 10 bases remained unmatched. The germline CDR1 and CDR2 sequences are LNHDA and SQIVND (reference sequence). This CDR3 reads CATSRDRESYEQYF. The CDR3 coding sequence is TGTGCCACCTCCCGGGACAGAGAATCCTACGAGCAGTACTTC.

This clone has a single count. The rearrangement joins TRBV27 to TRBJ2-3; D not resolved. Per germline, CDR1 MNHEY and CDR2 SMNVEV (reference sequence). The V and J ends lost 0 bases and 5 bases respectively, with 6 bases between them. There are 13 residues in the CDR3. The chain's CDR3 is CASSLSVGDTQYF. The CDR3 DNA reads TGTGCCAGCAGTTTATCTGTCGGAGATACGCAGTATTTT.

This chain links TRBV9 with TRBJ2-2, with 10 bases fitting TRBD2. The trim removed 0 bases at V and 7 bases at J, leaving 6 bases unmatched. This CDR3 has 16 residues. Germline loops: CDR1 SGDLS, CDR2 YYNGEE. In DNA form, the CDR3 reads TGTGCCAGCAGCGTAGATAGCGGGGGGCCGTTCGGGGAGCTGTTTTTT. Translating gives CASSVDSGGPFGELFF. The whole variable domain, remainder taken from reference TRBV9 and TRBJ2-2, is DSGVTQTPKHLITATGQRVTLRCSPRSGDLSVYWYQQSLDQGLQFLIQYYNGEERAKGNILERFSAQQFPDLHSELNLSSLELGDSALYFCASSVDSGGPFGELFFGEGSRLTVL.

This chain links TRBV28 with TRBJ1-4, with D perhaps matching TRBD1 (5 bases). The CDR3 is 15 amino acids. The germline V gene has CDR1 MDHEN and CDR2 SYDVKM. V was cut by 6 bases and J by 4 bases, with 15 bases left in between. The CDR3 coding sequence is TGTGCCAGCAGATCCTGGACGCAGGGTAATGAAAAACTGTTTTTT. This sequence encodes CASRSWTQGNEKLFF.

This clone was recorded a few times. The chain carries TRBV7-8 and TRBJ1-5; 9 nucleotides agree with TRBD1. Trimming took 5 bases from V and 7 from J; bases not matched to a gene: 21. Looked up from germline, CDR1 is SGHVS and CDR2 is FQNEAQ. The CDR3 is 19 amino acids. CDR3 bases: TGTGCCAGCAGCATAAAACCGGGACAGGGAAGGAGAGGGGCACAGCCCCAGCATTTT. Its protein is CASSIKPGQGRRGAQPQHF.

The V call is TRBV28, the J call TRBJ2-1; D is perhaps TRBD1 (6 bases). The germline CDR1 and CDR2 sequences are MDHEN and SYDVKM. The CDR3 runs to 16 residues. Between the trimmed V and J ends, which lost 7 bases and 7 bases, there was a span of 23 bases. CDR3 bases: TGTGCCAGCAATACCCCCTTTGGAACTAGGGGGAATGAGCAGTTCTTC. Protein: CASNTPFGTRGNEQFF. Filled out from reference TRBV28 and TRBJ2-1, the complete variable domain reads DVKVTQSSRYLVKRTGEKVFLECVQDMDHENMFWYRQDPGLGLRLIYFSYDVKMKEKGDIPEGYSVSREKKERFSLILESASTNQTSMYLCASNTPFGTRGNEQFFGPGTRLTVL.

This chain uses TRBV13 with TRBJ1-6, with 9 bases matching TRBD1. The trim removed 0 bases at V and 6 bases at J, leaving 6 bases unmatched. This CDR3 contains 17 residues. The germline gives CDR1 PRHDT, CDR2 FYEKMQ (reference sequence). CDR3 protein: CASSLGTGTGSNSPLHF. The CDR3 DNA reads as TGTGCCAGCAGCTTAGGTACCGGGACAGGGAGTAATTCACCCCTCCACTTT.

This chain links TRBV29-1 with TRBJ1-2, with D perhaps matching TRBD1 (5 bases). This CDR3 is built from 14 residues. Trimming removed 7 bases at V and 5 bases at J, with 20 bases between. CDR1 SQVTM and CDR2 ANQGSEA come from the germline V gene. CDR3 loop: CSASPTDLRYGYTF. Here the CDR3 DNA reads TGCAGCGCCTCCCCGACAGATCTTCGGTATGGCTACACCTTC.

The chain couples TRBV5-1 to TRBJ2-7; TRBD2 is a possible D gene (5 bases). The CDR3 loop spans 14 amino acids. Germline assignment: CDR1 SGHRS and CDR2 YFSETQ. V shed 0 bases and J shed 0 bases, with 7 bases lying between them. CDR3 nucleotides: TGCGCCAGCAGCTTGGCCGGGGACTCCTACGAGCAGTACTTC. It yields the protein CASSLAGDSYEQYF.

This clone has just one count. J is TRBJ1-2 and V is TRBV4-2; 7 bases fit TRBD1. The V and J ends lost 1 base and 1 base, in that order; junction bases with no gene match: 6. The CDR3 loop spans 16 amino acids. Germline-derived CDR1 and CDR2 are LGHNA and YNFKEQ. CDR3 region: CASSQGGQSINYGYTF. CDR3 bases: TGTGCCAGCAGCCAAGGGGGACAGTCAATTAACTATGGCTACACCTTC.

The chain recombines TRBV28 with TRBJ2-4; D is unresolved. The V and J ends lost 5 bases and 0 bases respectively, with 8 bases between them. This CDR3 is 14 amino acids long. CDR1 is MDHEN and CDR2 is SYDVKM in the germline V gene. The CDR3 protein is CASSLRVAKNIQYF. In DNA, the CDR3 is TGTGCCAGCAGTCTAAGGGTAGCCAAAAACATTCAGTACTTC.

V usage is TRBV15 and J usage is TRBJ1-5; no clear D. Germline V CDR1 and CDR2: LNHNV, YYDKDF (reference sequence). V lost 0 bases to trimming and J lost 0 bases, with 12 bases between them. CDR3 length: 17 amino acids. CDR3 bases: TGTGCCACCAGCAGAGATGAGGTTGACTATAGCAATCAGCCCCAGCATTTT. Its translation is CATSRDEVDYSNQPQHF.

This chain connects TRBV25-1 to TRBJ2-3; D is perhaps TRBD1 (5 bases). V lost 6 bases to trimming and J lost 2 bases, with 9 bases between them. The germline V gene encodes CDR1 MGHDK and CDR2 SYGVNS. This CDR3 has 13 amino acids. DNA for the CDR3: TGTGCCAGCAGAAGGGGTACCACAGATACGCAGTATTTT. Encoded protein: CASRRGTTDTQYF.

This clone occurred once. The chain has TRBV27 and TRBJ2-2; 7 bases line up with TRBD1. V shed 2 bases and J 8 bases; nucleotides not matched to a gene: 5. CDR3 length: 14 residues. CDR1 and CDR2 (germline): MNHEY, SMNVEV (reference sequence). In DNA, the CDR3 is TGTGCCAGCAGTTTAGCTACAGGGGTTGGGGAGCTGTTTTTT. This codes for CASSLATGVGELFF.

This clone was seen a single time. The CDR3 region is CASSPRARGGYTF. In DNA, the CDR3 is TGTGCCAGCTCACCACGGGCCAGGGGTGGCTACACCTTC. The V and J genes are TRBV18 and TRBJ1-2, with D possibly being TRBD1 (6 bases). Trimming pared 1 base from V and 7 bases from J, leaving 10 bases between. The germline gives CDR1 KGHSH, CDR2 LQKENI. The CDR3 sequence is 13 residues long.

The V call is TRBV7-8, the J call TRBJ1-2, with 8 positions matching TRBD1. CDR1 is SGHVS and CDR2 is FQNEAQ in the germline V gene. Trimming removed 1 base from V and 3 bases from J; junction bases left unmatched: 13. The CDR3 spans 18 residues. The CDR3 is CASSLGAGDRLIYYGYTF. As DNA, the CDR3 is TGTGCCAGCAGCTTAGGAGCCGGGGACAGGCTAATCTACTATGGCTACACCTTC.

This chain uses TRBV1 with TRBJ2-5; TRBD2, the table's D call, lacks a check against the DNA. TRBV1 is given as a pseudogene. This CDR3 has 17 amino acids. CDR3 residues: CTSSLTPTSGQIRTQYF. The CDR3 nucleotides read TGCACCAGCAGCCTTACCCCCACTAGCGGCCAGATTCGGACCCAGTACTTC.

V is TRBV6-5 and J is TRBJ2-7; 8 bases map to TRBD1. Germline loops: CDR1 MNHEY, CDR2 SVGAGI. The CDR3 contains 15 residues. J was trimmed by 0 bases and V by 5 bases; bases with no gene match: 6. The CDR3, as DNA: TGTGCCAGCAGTCGAGGGACAGGAGACTCCTACGAGCAGTACTTC. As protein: CASSRGTGDSYEQYF.